The rows below give T cell receptor beta chains drawn from one sample of a study of neurological immune-mediated disorders. TCRdb processed the 5' RACE reads anew with MiXCR; each CDR3 protein has one entry. This table holds tens of thousands of distinct CDR3 sequences, about 4% found once. Sequenced sample: PBMCs. The receptors originated from a man aged 50 to 60 with multiple sclerosis. The CDR3 runs from the conserved cysteine through the conserved F or W. The order of the fields is clone size, D gene, V gene, J gene, CDR3 DNA, CDR3 protein. D genes are given only for firm matches. The size of a clone is reported for some rows only, either as once, few or many, or as a class for expanded clones.

clone size: many; D gene: .; V gene: TRBV5-1; J gene: TRBJ1-1; CDR3 DNA: TGCGCCAGCACCCCGGTAGGGGGAACTGAAGCTTTCTTT; CDR3 protein: CASTPVGGTEAFF
clone size: many; D gene: TRBD1; V gene: TRBV20-1; J gene: TRBJ2-1; CDR3 DNA: TGCAGTGCTGGAAAACGGACAGGGGGCACACAACTTAGATACAATGAGCAGTTCTTC; CDR3 protein: CSAGKRTGGTQLRYNEQFF
clone size: many; D gene: TRBD1; V gene: TRBV24-1; J gene: TRBJ2-2; CDR3 DNA: TGTGCCACCAGTGATACGACAGGGAGAAACACCGGGGAGCTGTTTTTT; CDR3 protein: CATSDTTGRNTGELFF
clone size: many; D gene: TRBD1; V gene: TRBV5-1; J gene: TRBJ2-4; CDR3 DNA: TGCGCCAGCAGCACAGGACAGGGCGGCATTCAGTACTTC; CDR3 protein: CASSTGQGGIQYF
clone size: many; D gene: .; V gene: TRBV7-2; J gene: TRBJ2-5; CDR3 DNA: TGTGCCAGCAGCTTAGTGGGGTACCAAGAGACCCAGTACTTC; CDR3 protein: CASSLVGYQETQYF
clone size: many; D gene: .; V gene: TRBV4-3; J gene: TRBJ2-5; CDR3 DNA: TGCGCCAGCAGCCCAAACGGACCCATCCAAGAGACCCAGTACTTC; CDR3 protein: CASSPNGPIQETQYF
clone size: many; D gene: TRBD1; V gene: TRBV4-1; J gene: TRBJ2-2; CDR3 DNA: TGCGCCAGCAGCCGAACAGGGGGCAAGCTGTTTTTT; CDR3 protein: CASSRTGGKLFF
clone size: many; D gene: .; V gene: TRBV15; J gene: TRBJ2-2; CDR3 DNA: TGTGCCACCAGCAGTCGGTTCGGGGGAACCGGGGAGCTGTTTTTT; CDR3 protein: CATSSRFGGTGELFF
clone size: many; D gene: .; V gene: TRBV4-2; J gene: TRBJ2-2; CDR3 DNA: TGTGCCAGCAGCCCAAGAAGTGCAGGAGGCACCGGGGAGCTGTTTTTT; CDR3 protein: CASSPRSAGGTGELFF
clone size: .; D gene: .; V gene: TRBV3-1; J gene: TRBJ2-6; CDR3 DNA: TGTGCCAGCAGTTGGACAACCTCTGGGGCCAAAGTCCTGACTTTC; CDR3 protein: CASSWTTSGAKVLTF
clone size: many; D gene: TRBD1; V gene: TRBV5-1; J gene: TRBJ2-3; CDR3 DNA: TGCGCCAGCAGCTCCAACAGGGGAGATACGCAGTATTTT; CDR3 protein: CASSSNRGDTQYF
clone size: many; D gene: TRBD1; V gene: TRBV10-3; J gene: TRBJ2-3; CDR3 DNA: TGTGCCACGACAGGGACCGCCACAGATACGCAGTATTTT; CDR3 protein: CATTGTATDTQYF
clone size: many; D gene: TRBD1; V gene: TRBV20-1; J gene: TRBJ1-1; CDR3 DNA: TGCAGTGCTCGACAGGGGGCGCAGGACACTGAAGCTTTCTTT; CDR3 protein: CSARQGAQDTEAFF
clone size: many; D gene: .; V gene: TRBV7-9; J gene: TRBJ1-1; CDR3 DNA: TGTGCCAGCAGCTTAGCTCAGACTGAAGCTTTCTTT; CDR3 protein: CASSLAQTEAFF
clone size: many; D gene: .; V gene: TRBV7-3; J gene: TRBJ2-7; CDR3 DNA: TGTGCCAGCAGCACCGGGGGAGGTCCCCAATACGAGCAGTACTTC; CDR3 protein: CASSTGGGPQYEQYF
clone size: many; D gene: .; V gene: TRBV7-2; J gene: TRBJ1-2; CDR3 DNA: TGTGCCAGCAGCATGAGCGTGGGGGCCCAGTGGGGCTACACCTTC; CDR3 protein: CASSMSVGAQWGYTF
clone size: many; D gene: .; V gene: TRBV20-1; J gene: TRBJ2-4; CDR3 DNA: TGCAGTGCTAGAGATCCAATGCAGGGGAACTACAAAAACATTCAGTACTTC; CDR3 protein: CSARDPMQGNYKNIQYF
clone size: .; D gene: .; V gene: TRBV6-5; J gene: TRBJ1-6; CDR3 DNA: TGTGCCAGCAGTTACCAGGGTTTAGATAATTCACCCCTCCACTTT; CDR3 protein: CASSYQGLDNSPLHF
clone size: many; D gene: TRBD2; V gene: TRBV7-6; J gene: TRBJ2-5; CDR3 DNA: TGTGCCAGCAGCTCCCGGGGAGTAGCGGGTCAAGAGACCCAGTACTTC; CDR3 protein: CASSSRGVAGQETQYF
clone size: many; D gene: .; V gene: TRBV29-1; J gene: TRBJ2-5; CDR3 DNA: TGCAGCGTCGGAGCAGAATTCTCGGAGACCCAGTACTTC; CDR3 protein: CSVGAEFSETQYF
clone size: many; D gene: TRBD2; V gene: TRBV7-3; J gene: TRBJ2-1; CDR3 DNA: TGTGCCAGCAGCTTAATGGCTAGCGGGGGCTATGAGCAGTTCTTC; CDR3 protein: CASSLMASGGYEQFF
clone size: many; D gene: .; V gene: TRBV5-1; J gene: TRBJ1-2; CDR3 DNA: TGCGCCAGCACCGGAGTTCAGGGGAACTATGGCTACACCTTC; CDR3 protein: CASTGVQGNYGYTF
clone size: many; D gene: .; V gene: TRBV6-2/TRBV6-3; J gene: TRBJ2-5; CDR3 DNA: TGTGCCAGCAGGGGCGTGAGGGGGGGCGATGGGGAGACCCAGTACTTC; CDR3 protein: CASRGVRGGDGETQYF
clone size: many; D gene: .; V gene: TRBV6-5; J gene: TRBJ1-5; CDR3 DNA: TGTGCCAGCAGTTACACCCCCAGGCAGCCCCAGCATTTT; CDR3 protein: CASSYTPRQPQHF
clone size: many; D gene: .; V gene: TRBV5-1; J gene: TRBJ1-5; CDR3 DNA: TGCGCCAGCAGCCGAGGGGACGGCACCAATCAGCCCCAGCATTTT; CDR3 protein: CASSRGDGTNQPQHF
clone size: many; D gene: .; V gene: TRBV20-1; J gene: TRBJ1-5; CDR3 DNA: TGCAGTGCCGGGTGGGGGACTAGCAATCAGCCCCAGCATTTT; CDR3 protein: CSAGWGTSNQPQHF
clone size: few; D gene: TRBD1; V gene: TRBV3-1; J gene: TRBJ1-1; CDR3 DNA: TGTGCCAGCAGCCAAGGGGACAGGATATTGAACACTGAAGCTTTCTTT; CDR3 protein: CASSQGDRILNTEAFF
clone size: many; D gene: TRBD1; V gene: TRBV7-2; J gene: TRBJ1-1; CDR3 DNA: TGTGCCAGCAGGCCCCCTGGGACAGGGAAGACTGAAGCTTTCTTT; CDR3 protein: CASRPPGTGKTEAFF
clone size: many; D gene: .; V gene: TRBV5-1; J gene: TRBJ2-5; CDR3 DNA: TGCGCCAGCAGCAATGACGCCCCTCAAGAGACCCAGTACTTC; CDR3 protein: CASSNDAPQETQYF
clone size: .; D gene: .; V gene: TRBV11-2; J gene: TRBJ2-5; CDR3 DNA: TGTGCCAGCAGCTTAGGTCTGACCACATGGTACCAAGAGACCCAGTACTTC; CDR3 protein: CASSLGLTTWYQETQYF
clone size: .; D gene: .; V gene: TRBV29-1; J gene: TRBJ2-6; CDR3 DNA: TGCAGTGCCCTCGGGGAGGAAGGGGCCAACGTCCTGACTTTC; CDR3 protein: CSALGEEGANVLTF
clone size: many; D gene: TRBD2; V gene: TRBV7-6; J gene: TRBJ2-1; CDR3 DNA: TGTGCCAGCAGTTCAAACCCGGGGGGGCGTAATGAGCAGTTCTTC; CDR3 protein: CASSSNPGGRNEQFF
clone size: many; D gene: TRBD1; V gene: TRBV4-1; J gene: TRBJ2-2; CDR3 DNA: TGCGCCAGCAGCCATCCAGGGGGCCGAATACCCGGGGAGCTGTTTTTT; CDR3 protein: CASSHPGGRIPGELFF
clone size: few; D gene: .; V gene: TRBV4-1; J gene: TRBJ1-5; CDR3 DNA: TGCGCCAGCAGCTCCGGGGTCATCGGCAATCAGCCCCAGAATTTT; CDR3 protein: CASSSGVIGNQPQNF
clone size: many; D gene: .; V gene: TRBV11-3; J gene: TRBJ1-6; CDR3 DNA: TGTGCCAGCAGCTTAAAGGGATATAATTCACCCCTCCACTTT; CDR3 protein: CASSLKGYNSPLHF
clone size: .; D gene: .; V gene: TRBV5-1; J gene: TRBJ2-7; CDR3 DNA: TGCGCCAGCAGCTTGGTTGGGACAAATAAAACCTACGAGCAGTACTTC; CDR3 protein: CASSLVGTNKTYEQYF
clone size: many; D gene: .; V gene: TRBV7-7; J gene: TRBJ2-7; CDR3 DNA: TGTGCTAGCAGCTTAGCAATTGGCTACGAGCAGTACTTC; CDR3 protein: CASSLAIGYEQYF
clone size: many; D gene: .; V gene: TRBV24-1; J gene: TRBJ2-2; CDR3 DNA: TGTGCCTCAGCCCCCTTTGGGAGCGCCGGGGAGCTGTTTTTT; CDR3 protein: CASAPFGSAGELFF
clone size: many; D gene: .; V gene: TRBV6-5; J gene: TRBJ1-5; CDR3 DNA: TGTGCCAGCAGCCCCGCCTTGTCGGTTCAGCCCCAGAATTTT; CDR3 protein: CASSPALSVQPQNF
clone size: many; D gene: TRBD2; V gene: TRBV5-1; J gene: TRBJ2-1; CDR3 DNA: TGCGCCAGCAGCTCCGCTCCGGGGGGGCGAAATGAGCAGTTCTTC; CDR3 protein: CASSSAPGGRNEQFF
clone size: few; D gene: .; V gene: TRBV20-1; J gene: TRBJ2-7; CDR3 DNA: TGCAGTGCTAGAGATGCCCTACTTCAGAGCTCCTACGAGCAGTACTTC; CDR3 protein: CSARDALLQSSYEQYF
clone size: many; D gene: TRBD1; V gene: TRBV5-6; J gene: TRBJ2-7; CDR3 DNA: TGTGCCAGCAGCCGGGTGGGGACAGGGATCCTTGACGAGCAGTACTTC; CDR3 protein: CASSRVGTGILDEQYF
clone size: few; D gene: .; V gene: TRBV3-1; J gene: TRBJ2-3; CDR3 DNA: TGTGCCAGCAGGGAAACTAGCACAGATACGCAGTATTTT; CDR3 protein: CASRETSTDTQYF
clone size: many; D gene: TRBD1; V gene: TRBV20-1; J gene: TRBJ2-1; CDR3 DNA: TGCAGTGCTAGACGGGACAGACACAATGAGCAGTTCTTC; CDR3 protein: CSARRDRHNEQFF
clone size: few; D gene: .; V gene: TRBV11-3; J gene: TRBJ2-1; CDR3 DNA: TGTGCCAGCAGCCCTGGACGGGGATCCTACAATGAGCAGTTCTTC; CDR3 protein: CASSPGRGSYNEQFF
clone size: many; D gene: TRBD1; V gene: TRBV5-5; J gene: TRBJ2-5; CDR3 DNA: TGTGCCAGCAGCTTGGGTGGGACAGGGGGATTAGAGACCCAGTACTTC; CDR3 protein: CASSLGGTGGLETQYF
clone size: many; D gene: TRBD1; V gene: TRBV9; J gene: TRBJ2-4; CDR3 DNA: TGTGCCAGCAGCAAGGGACAGGGTACGAACATTCAGTACTTC; CDR3 protein: CASSKGQGTNIQYF
clone size: .; D gene: .; V gene: TRBV11-2; J gene: TRBJ2-1; CDR3 DNA: TGTGCCAGCAGCTTACCTACTAGGGGGAATGAGCAGTTCTTC; CDR3 protein: CASSLPTRGNEQFF